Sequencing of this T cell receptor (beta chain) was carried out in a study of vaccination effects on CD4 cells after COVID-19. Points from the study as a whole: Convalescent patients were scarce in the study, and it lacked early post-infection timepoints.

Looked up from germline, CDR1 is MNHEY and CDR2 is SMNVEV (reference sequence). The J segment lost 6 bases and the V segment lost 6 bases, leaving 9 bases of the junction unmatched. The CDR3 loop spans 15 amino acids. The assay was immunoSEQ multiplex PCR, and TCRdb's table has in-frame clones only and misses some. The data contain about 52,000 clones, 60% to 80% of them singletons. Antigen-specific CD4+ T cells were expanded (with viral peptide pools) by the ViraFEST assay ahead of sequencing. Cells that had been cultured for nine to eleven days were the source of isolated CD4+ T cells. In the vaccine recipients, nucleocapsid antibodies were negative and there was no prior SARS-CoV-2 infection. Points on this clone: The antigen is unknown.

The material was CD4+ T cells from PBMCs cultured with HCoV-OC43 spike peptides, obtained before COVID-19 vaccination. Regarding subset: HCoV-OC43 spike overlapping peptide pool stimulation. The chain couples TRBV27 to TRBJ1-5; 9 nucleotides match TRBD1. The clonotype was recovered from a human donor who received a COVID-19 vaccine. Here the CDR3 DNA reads TGTGCCAGCAGGCTACAGGGGGCGCAGGGTCAGCCCCAGCATTTT. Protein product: CASRLQGAQGQPQHF.